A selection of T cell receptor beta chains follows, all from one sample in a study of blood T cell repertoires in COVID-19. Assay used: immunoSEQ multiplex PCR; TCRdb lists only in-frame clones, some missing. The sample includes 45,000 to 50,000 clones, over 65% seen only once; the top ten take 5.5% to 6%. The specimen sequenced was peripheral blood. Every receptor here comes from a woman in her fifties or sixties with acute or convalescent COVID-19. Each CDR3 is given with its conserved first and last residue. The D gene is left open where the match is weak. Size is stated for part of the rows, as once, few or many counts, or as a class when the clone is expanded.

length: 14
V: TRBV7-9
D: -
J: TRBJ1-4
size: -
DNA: TGTGCCAGCAGCGCTGAAGGAGCTAATGAAAAACTGTTTTTT
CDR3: CASSAEGANEKLFF

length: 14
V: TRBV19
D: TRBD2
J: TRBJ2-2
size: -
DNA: TGTGCCAGTAGTATAACAGCGGGGGGCGGGGAGCTGTTTTTT
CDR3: CASSITAGGGELFF

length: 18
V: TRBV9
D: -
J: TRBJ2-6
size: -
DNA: TGTGCCAGCAGCGTCTTTGCCAGTGCCTTTTCTGGGGCCAACGTCCTGACTTTC
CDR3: CASSVFASAFSGANVLTF

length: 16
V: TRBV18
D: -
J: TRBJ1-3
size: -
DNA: TGTGCCAGCTCCCCAAACGCGGGGATCTCTGGAAACACCATATATTTT
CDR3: CASSPNAGISGNTIYF

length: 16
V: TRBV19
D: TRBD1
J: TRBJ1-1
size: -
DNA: TGTGCCAGTACCTACGGGGACAGCCTCATGAACACTGAAGCTTTCTTT
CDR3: CASTYGDSLMNTEAFF

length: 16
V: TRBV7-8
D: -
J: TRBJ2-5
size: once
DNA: TGTGCCAGCAGCTCCGGTTATTCGAGGGACCAAGAGACCCAGTACTTC
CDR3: CASSSGYSRDQETQYF

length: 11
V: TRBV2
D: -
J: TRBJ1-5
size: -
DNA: TGTGCCAGCAGGTACTCCGGGCCCCAGCATTTT
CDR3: CASRYSGPQHF

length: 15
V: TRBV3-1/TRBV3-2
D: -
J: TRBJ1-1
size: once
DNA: TGTGCCAGCAGCCAAGCCTTGGGGCTTTTCGCTGAAGCTTTCTTT
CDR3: CASSQALGLFAEAFF

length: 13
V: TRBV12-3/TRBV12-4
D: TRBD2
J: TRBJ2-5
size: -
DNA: TGTGCCAGCAGCACTAGCGGCCAAGAGACCCAGTACTTC
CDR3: CASSTSGQETQYF

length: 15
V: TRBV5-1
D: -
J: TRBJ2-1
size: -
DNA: TGCGCCAGCAGCTTGATGGGGGCTTCCTACAATGAGCAGTTCTTC
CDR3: CASSLMGASYNEQFF

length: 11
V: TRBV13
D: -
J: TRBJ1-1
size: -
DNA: TGTGCCAGCAGCTTAGAGCCTGAAGCTTTCTTT
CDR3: CASSLEPEAFF

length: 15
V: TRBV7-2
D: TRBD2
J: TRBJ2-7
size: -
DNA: TGTGCCAGCAGCTTTTCGGGGGGGAACGCCTACGAGCAGTACTTC
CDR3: CASSFSGGNAYEQYF

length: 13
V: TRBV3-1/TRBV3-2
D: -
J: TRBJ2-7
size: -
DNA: TGTGCCAGCAGCCTTGGACTCGGTGGAGAGCAGTACTTC
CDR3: CASSLGLGGEQYF

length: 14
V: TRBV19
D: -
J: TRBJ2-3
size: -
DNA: TGTGCCAGTAGTCCGGGTTCTACCACAGATACGCAGTATTTT
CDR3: CASSPGSTTDTQYF

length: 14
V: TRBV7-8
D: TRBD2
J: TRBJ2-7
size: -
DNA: TGTGCCAGCAGCTTAACTCCGGGGGGCTACGAGCAGTACTTC
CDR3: CASSLTPGGYEQYF

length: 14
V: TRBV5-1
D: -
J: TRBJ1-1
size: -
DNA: TGCGCCAGCAGCTTAGGGGCCTCGAACACTGAAGCTTTCTTT
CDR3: CASSLGASNTEAFF

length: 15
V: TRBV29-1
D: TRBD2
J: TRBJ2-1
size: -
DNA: TGCAGCGGGTGGGGACTAGCGGAATCCTACAATGAGCAGTTCTTC
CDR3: CSGWGLAESYNEQFF

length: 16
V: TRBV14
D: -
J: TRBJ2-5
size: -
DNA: TGTGCCAGCAGCCAAAAAAGGGGATTAAGCCAAGAGACCCAGTACTTC
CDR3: CASSQKRGLSQETQYF

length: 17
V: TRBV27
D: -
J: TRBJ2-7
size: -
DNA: TGTGCCAGCACTTCCCTGACAGGCGCCCTTAGCTCCTACGAGCAGTACTTC
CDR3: CASTSLTGALSSYEQYF

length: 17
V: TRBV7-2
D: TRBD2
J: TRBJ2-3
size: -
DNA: TGTGCCAGCAGCTTAGTAGGTACTAGCGGGAGTGCAGATACGCAGTATTTT
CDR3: CASSLVGTSGSADTQYF

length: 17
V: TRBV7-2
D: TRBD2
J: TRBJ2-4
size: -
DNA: TGTGCCAGCAGCCTTGGACTAGCGGCCAGAGCCAAAAACATTCAGTACTTC
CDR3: CASSLGLAARAKNIQYF

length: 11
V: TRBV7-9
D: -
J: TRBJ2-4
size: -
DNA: TGTGCCATCGAGGGCGAAAACATTCAGTACTTC
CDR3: CAIEGENIQYF

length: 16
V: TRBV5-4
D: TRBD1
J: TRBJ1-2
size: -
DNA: TGTGCCAGCAGCTTGAGCGTTTCCCGGGACAGCTATGGCTACACCTTC
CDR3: CASSLSVSRDSYGYTF

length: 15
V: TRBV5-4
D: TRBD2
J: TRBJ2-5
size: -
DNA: TGTGCCAGCAGCTTACCCCCTAGCGGGACGGAGACCCAGTACTTC
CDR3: CASSLPPSGTETQYF

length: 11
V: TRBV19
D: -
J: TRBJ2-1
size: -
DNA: TGTGCCAGTAGAGTCACGGATGAGCAGTTCTTC
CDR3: CASRVTDEQFF

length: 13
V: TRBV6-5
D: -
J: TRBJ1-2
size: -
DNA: TGTGCCAGCAGTTCCATCTCAAGGGGGGGCTACACCTTC
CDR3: CASSSISRGGYTF

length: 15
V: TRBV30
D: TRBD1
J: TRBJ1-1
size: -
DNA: TGTGCCTGGTCGCCGGGGCAGGGGGCCGGTCCTGAAGCTTTCTTT
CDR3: CAWSPGQGAGPEAFF

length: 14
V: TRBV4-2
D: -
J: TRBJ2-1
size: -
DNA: TGTGCCAGCAGCCAAGATGGTGTGGCCAATGAGCAGTTCTTC
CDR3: CASSQDGVANEQFF

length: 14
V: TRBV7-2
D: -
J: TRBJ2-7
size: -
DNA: TGTGCCAGCAGCTTAGGTCCCACGGTCTACGAGCAGTACTTC
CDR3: CASSLGPTVYEQYF

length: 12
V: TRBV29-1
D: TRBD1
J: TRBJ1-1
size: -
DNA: TGCAGCGTTGAAGTGGGCAGGGGGGAAGCTTTCTTT
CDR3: CSVEVGRGEAFF

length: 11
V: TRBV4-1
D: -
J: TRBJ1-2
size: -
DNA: TGCGCCAGCGGAGCCTCCTATGGCTACACCTTC
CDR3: CASGASYGYTF

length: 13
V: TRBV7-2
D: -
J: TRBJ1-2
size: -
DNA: TGTGCCAGCACCTATTCCGGCGGCTATGGCTACACCTTC
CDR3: CASTYSGGYGYTF

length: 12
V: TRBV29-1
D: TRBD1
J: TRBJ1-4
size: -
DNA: TGCAGCGGTGGACAGGGAGGTGAAAAACTGTTTTTT
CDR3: CSGGQGGEKLFF

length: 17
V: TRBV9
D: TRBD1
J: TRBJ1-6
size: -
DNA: TGTGCCAGCAGCCCCGGAGGTGGGCAGGGGGCAGTTTCACCCCTCCACTTT
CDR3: CASSPGGGQGAVSPLHF

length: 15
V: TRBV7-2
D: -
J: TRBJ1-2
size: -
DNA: TGTGCCAGCAGCTTATCCCGGGGGTCAAACTATGGCTACACCTTC
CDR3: CASSLSRGSNYGYTF

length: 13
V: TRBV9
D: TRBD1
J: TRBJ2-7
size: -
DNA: TGTGCCAGCAGCGTACAGGGGGCCGGCGAGCAGTACTTC
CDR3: CASSVQGAGEQYF

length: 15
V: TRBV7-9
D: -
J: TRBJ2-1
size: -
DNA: TGTGCCAGCAGCTTCTTAGCTATCCGGAACAATGAGCAGTTCTTC
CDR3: CASSFLAIRNNEQFF

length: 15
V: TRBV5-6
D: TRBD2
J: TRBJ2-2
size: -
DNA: TGTGCCAGCAGCTTGCCTAGCGGGGTTACCGGGGAGCTGTTTTTT
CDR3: CASSLPSGVTGELFF

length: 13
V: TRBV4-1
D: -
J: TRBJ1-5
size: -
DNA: TGCGCCAGCAGCACAGGGAGTAATCAGCCCCAGCATTTT
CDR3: CASSTGSNQPQHF

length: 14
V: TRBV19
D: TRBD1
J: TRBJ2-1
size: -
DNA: TGTGCCAGTAGTAACCAGGGGGCGCGAAATGAGCAGTTCTTC
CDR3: CASSNQGARNEQFF

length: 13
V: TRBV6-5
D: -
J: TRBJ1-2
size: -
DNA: TGTGCCAGCAGCTACGGGACACTGGATGGCTACACCTTC
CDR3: CASSYGTLDGYTF

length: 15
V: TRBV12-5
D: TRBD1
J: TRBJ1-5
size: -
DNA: TGTGCTAGTGTACGCTCAGGGGGAGGCAATCAGCCCCAGCATTTT
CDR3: CASVRSGGGNQPQHF

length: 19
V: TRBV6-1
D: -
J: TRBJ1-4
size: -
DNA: TGTGCCAGCAGTGAAGAGGTACCGAGGACTTTTGCAACTAATGAAAAACTGTTTTTT
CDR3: CASSEEVPRTFATNEKLFF

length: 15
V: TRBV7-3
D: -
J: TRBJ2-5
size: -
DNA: TGTGCCAGCAGCTTATGGCAGGGGAAAGAAGAGACCCAGTACTTC
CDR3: CASSLWQGKEETQYF